Each of the 27 T cell receptor beta chains below was sequenced from the same sample in a study of blood T cell repertoires in COVID-19. Sequencing used immunoSEQ multiplex PCR; TCRdb keeps in-frame clones, though not all of them. The sample gives about 170,000 clones, about 86% of which show up once; roughly 3% is in the top ten. Sequenced input: peripheral blood. The receptors here all came from a human donor with acute or convalescent COVID-19. The donor label of this sample is uncertain.

This chain uses TRBV28 with TRBJ2-1; 8 positions agree with TRBD2. CDR3 length: 17 residues. V dropped 4 bases and J dropped 0; count of bases not matched to a gene: 8. From germline, CDR1 is MDHEN and CDR2 SYDVKM. The CDR3 DNA is TGTGCCAGCAGTTCCGCGGACGGGGGGGGCTCCTACAATGAGCAGTTCTTC. It is translated as CASSSADGGGSYNEQFF.

This chain uses TRBV3-1 (or the pseudogene TRBV3-2) with TRBJ2-1; the match to TRBD2 covers 10 bases. V lost 4 bases to trimming and J lost 3 bases; unmatched junction nucleotides: 3. Germline CDR1 is LGHDT and CDR2 is YNNKEL (reference sequence). This CDR3 is 15 amino acids long. The DNA for the CDR3 is TGTGCCAGCAGCCTCGGGACTAGCGTCTACAATGAGCAGTTCTTC. Amino acid sequence: CASSLGTSVYNEQFF.

This clone was detected a few times. J is TRBJ1-5 and V is TRBV28; a possible D gene is TRBD1 (6 bases). V lost 6 bases, J lost 6 bases, and 12 bases lay in between. CDR1 is MDHEN and CDR2 is SYDVKM in the germline V gene. This CDR3 is built from 13 residues. CDR3 in DNA: TGTGCCAGCAGATCACAGGGAAGTCAGCCCCAGCATTTT. Protein product: CASRSQGSQPQHF.

The chain combines TRBV5-4 with TRBJ1-1, with 9 bases aligning to TRBD1. Trimming cost V 0 bases and J 1 base; bases outside gene matches: 7. CDR1 SGHNT and CDR2 YYREEE come from the germline V gene (reference sequence). CDR3 size: 17 residues. CDR3 nucleotides: TGTGCCAGCAGCTTGGGTCCACAGGGGGCCAGGAACACTGAAGCTTTCTTT. Amino acids: CASSLGPQGARNTEAFF. Supplemented by reference TRBV5-4 and TRBJ1-1, the full variable domain reads ETGVTQSPTHLIKTRGQQVTLRCSSQSGHNTVSWYQQALGQGPQFIFQYYREEENGRGNFPPRFSGLQFPNYSSELNVNALELDDSALYLCASSLGPQGARNTEAFFGQGTRLTVV.

The gene calls are TRBV9 and TRBJ2-1; 7 bases agree with TRBD2. In germline, CDR1 is SGDLS, CDR2 YYNGEE. The trim removed 0 bases at V and 4 bases at J, leaving 4 bases unmatched. The CDR3 has 15 amino acids. As DNA, the CDR3 is TGTGCCAGCAGCGTAGAACCAGCGGGGTACAATGAGCAGTTCTTC. Encoded protein: CASSVEPAGYNEQFF.

The chain links TRBV25-1 to TRBJ1-6, with D perhaps matching TRBD1 (5 bases). Per the germline V gene, CDR1 is MGHDK and CDR2 is SYGVNS. With 3 bases removed from V and 7 bases from J, the gap between germline ends came to 10 bases. This CDR3 spans 14 amino acids. The CDR3 region is CASSDQGGNSPLHF. The CDR3 DNA is TGTGCCAGCAGTGATCAGGGAGGCAATTCACCCCTCCACTTT.

V usage is TRBV3-1 (or the pseudogene TRBV3-2) and J usage is TRBJ1-2; unclear D gene. The CDR3 has 16 amino acids. Germline CDR1 and CDR2: LGHDT and YNNKEL (reference sequence). V gave up 1 base and J gave up 5 bases, with 17 bases separating them. The DNA for the CDR3 is TGTGCCAGCAGCCAAGGCTGGCAGGATTTATCTTATGGCTACACCTTC. Residues: CASSQGWQDLSYGYTF.

The chain carries TRBV5-1 and TRBJ2-2; 10 bases are shared with TRBD1. Germline CDR1 reads SGHRS; CDR2 reads YFSETQ. J was trimmed by 4 bases and V by 4 bases; bases with no gene match: 13. This CDR3 contains 18 residues. CDR3 sequence reads: CASSAEPPGQGSTGELFF. The CDR3, as DNA: TGCGCCAGCAGCGCCGAACCCCCGGGACAGGGGAGCACCGGGGAGCTGTTTTTT.

V is TRBV29-1 and J is TRBJ2-1; TRBD1 agrees at 8 bases. Germline trimming cut 6 bases from V and 0 bases from J; bases unmatched to any gene: 7. CDR3 size: 15 residues. The germline gives CDR1 SQVTM, CDR2 ANQGSEA. This CDR3 reads CSVTRTGTSYNEQFF. In DNA, the CDR3 is TGCAGCGTAACTCGGACAGGGACCTCCTACAATGAGCAGTTCTTC.

The sample holds a few counts of this clone. The sample has other DNA sequences that encode this CDR3 too. V and J are TRBV28 and TRBJ2-5; D call uncertain. The V and J ends lost 4 bases and 2 bases respectively, with 14 bases between them. Germline V gives CDR1 MDHEN, CDR2 SYDVKM. The CDR3 is 15 amino acids. This chain's CDR3 is CASSSARHTQETQYF. For the CDR3, the DNA is TGTGCCAGCAGTTCAGCAAGACATACACAAGAGACCCAGTACTTC.

The CDR3, as DNA: TGTGCCAGCAGCTTGGGGGGTAGCAATCAGCCCCAGCATTTT. Encoded protein: CASSLGGSNQPQHF. V gene TRBV11-3 combines with J gene TRBJ1-5, with a weak D call TRBD1 (5 bases). CDR1 and CDR2 (germline): SGHNT, YENEEA. The CDR3 is 14 amino acids. Trimming took 3 bases from V and 0 from J, leaving 6 bases between them.

This chain links TRBV28 with TRBJ1-1; 7 positions agree with TRBD1. The CDR3 covers 16 residues. V shed 6 bases, J shed 5 bases, and the junction held 15 bases outside the gene matches. Germline V gene data show CDR1 as MDHEN and CDR2 as SYDVKM. CDR3 region: CASRSTGFGESTEAFF. CDR3 coding DNA: TGTGCCAGCAGATCGACAGGGTTTGGGGAAAGTACTGAAGCTTTCTTT.

This clone has just one count. This chain joins TRBV5-4 and TRBJ1-1, with TRBD1 matching 7 bases. The CDR3 spans 14 residues. The ends lost 3 bases at V and 7 bases at J; junction bases unmatched: 9. From germline, CDR1 is SGHNT and CDR2 YYREEE (reference sequence). This chain's CDR3 is CASSSQTGPVEAFF. DNA for the CDR3: TGTGCCAGCAGCTCGCAGACAGGGCCAGTTGAAGCTTTCTTT.

Remarks on this clone: Sequence at one end of the junction differs from germline and may be a read error. The chain combines TRBV7-7 with TRBJ2-5; D not resolved. Germline V lookup: CDR1 SSHAT, CDR2 FNYEAQ (reference sequence). The CDR3 sequence is 13 residues long. CDR3 protein: CASSLEAPSTQYF. The CDR3 DNA is TGTGCTAGCAGCTTAGAAGCCCCCTCGACCCAGTACTTC. The whole variable domain, remainder taken from reference TRBV7-7 and TRBJ2-5, is GAGVSQSPRYKVTKRGQDVTLRCDPISSHATLYWYQQALGQGPEFLTYFNYEAQPDKSGLPSDRFSAERPEGSISTLTIQRTEQRDSAMYRCASSLEAPSTQYFGPGTRLLVL.

The gene calls are TRBV6-5 and TRBJ2-3, with a possible D match to TRBD1 (6 bases). Germline V gene data show CDR1 as MNHEY and CDR2 as SVGAGI. The CDR3 totals 15 residues. The V and J ends lost 6 bases and 1 base respectively, with 14 bases between them. CDR3 region: CASSLEAGGTDTQYF. DNA of the CDR3: TGTGCCAGCAGCTTGGAAGCAGGGGGCACAGATACGCAGTATTTT.

The CDR3 sequence is CAIGGQANTGELFF. CDR3 bases: TGTGCCATCGGGGGACAGGCGAACACCGGGGAGCTGTTTTTT. This chain links TRBV10-3 with TRBJ2-2; 8 positions match TRBD1. The CDR3 extends over 14 amino acids. Germline assignment: CDR1 ENHRY and CDR2 SYGVKD. With 8 bases clipped from V and 0 bases from J, the junction kept 2 bases outside the gene matches.

The CDR3 sequence: CASRRGSSYNEQFF. The CDR3 nucleotides read TGTGCCAGCAGGCGGGGGAGCTCCTACAATGAGCAGTTCTTC. This chain uses TRBV6-4 with TRBJ2-1; 7 bases map to TRBD2. V shed 6 bases, J shed 0 bases, and the junction held 2 bases outside the gene matches. The CDR3 is made up of 14 amino acids. Germline V gives CDR1 MRHNA, CDR2 SNTAGT.

This chain joins TRBV6-5 and TRBJ1-6; 8 bases match TRBD1. Germline assignment: CDR1 MNHEY and CDR2 SVGAGI. Losses at the gene ends were 6 bases for V and 6 bases for J; bases not matched to a gene: 7. CDR3 length equals 15 residues. The DNA for the CDR3 is TGTGCCAGCAGCCCGGGACAGGCTCTTAATTCACCCCTCCACTTT. Protein product: CASSPGQALNSPLHF.

Concerning this clone itself: The same CDR3 can be traced to other DNA sequences in this sample. This chain uses TRBV28 with TRBJ1-2, with a weak D call TRBD1 (5 bases). V shed 4 bases and J shed 8 bases, with 8 bases lying between them. The CDR3 is 11 residues long. Germline V CDR1 and CDR2: MDHEN, SYDVKM. CDR3 sequence (DNA): TGTGCCAGCAGTTCAGGGTACGGCTACACCTTC. Its protein is CASSSGYGYTF.

This chain joins TRBV6-6 and TRBJ1-1; 8 nucleotides line up with TRBD1. The CDR3 extends over 14 amino acids. Germline values: CDR1 MNHNY, CDR2 SVGAGI (reference sequence). The V gene end was trimmed by 5 bases and the J gene end by 0 bases; junction bases not matched to a gene: 2. In nucleotides, the CDR3 is TGTGCCAGCAGTAGCAGGGGGCTGAACACTGAAGCTTTCTTT. Encoded protein: CASSSRGLNTEAFF.

V is TRBV7-8 and J is TRBJ2-3; D gene unclear. Germline V gives CDR1 SGHVS, CDR2 FQNEAQ. The CDR3 totals 15 residues. The V end lost 1 base, the J end lost 0 bases, and 8 bases lay between the germline ends. CDR3 sequence: CASSLELSSTDTQYF. In nucleotides, the CDR3 is TGTGCCAGCAGCTTAGAACTATCTAGCACAGATACGCAGTATTTT.

DNA of the CDR3: TGTGCCAGCAGCCAAGATCGGTCTAGCGGGAATGAGCAGTTCTTC. Protein sequence: CASSQDRSSGNEQFF. The chain links TRBV14 to TRBJ2-1; 8 bases map to TRBD2. V lost 0 bases, J lost 7 bases, and 5 bases stayed unmatched. Germline V lookup: CDR1 SGHDN, CDR2 FVKESK. This CDR3 region has 15 residues.

The chain recombines TRBV3-1 (or the pseudogene TRBV3-2) with TRBJ2-2, with 8 bases aligning to TRBD1. CDR3 size: 14 residues. Germline-derived CDR1 and CDR2 are LGHDT and YNNKEL (reference sequence). J gave up 6 bases and V 6 bases, and 6 bases lay outside the gene matches. CDR3 DNA sequence: TGTGCCAGCAGTGGACAGGGTGATTCCGGGGAGCTGTTTTTT. Protein: CASSGQGDSGELFF.

The chain is built from TRBV7-2 and TRBJ1-2, with 8 nucleotides matching TRBD1. This CDR3 comprises 13 residues. Germline V gene lookup returns CDR1 SGHTA and CDR2 FQGNSA. Germline trimming cut 5 bases from V and 4 bases from J; bases unmatched to any gene: 3. CDR3 sequence (DNA): TGTGCCAGCAGCCGACAGGGGAGCTATGGCTACACCTTC. Translating it yields CASSRQGSYGYTF.

The sample holds a few counts of this clone. The rearrangement joins TRBV27 to TRBJ1-2; no clear D gene. There are 15 residues in the CDR3. The germline V gene encodes CDR1 MNHEY and CDR2 SMNVEV (reference sequence). The V and J ends lost 3 bases and 3 bases respectively, with 14 bases between them. CDR3 in DNA: TGTGCCAGCAGTTTTTCAGGCTCCCGAGACTATGGCTACACCTTC. Translation gives CASSFSGSRDYGYTF.

The V and J genes are TRBV27 and TRBJ2-3, with 9 bases identical to TRBD2. The CDR3 runs to 13 residues. Germline CDR1 is MNHEY and CDR2 is SMNVEV (reference sequence). Germline trimming cut 5 bases from V and 6 bases from J; bases unmatched to any gene: 3. The chain's CDR3 is CASSRGRVDTQYF. The CDR3 DNA sequence: TGTGCCAGCAGTCGCGGGAGGGTTGATACGCAGTATTTT.

The V call is TRBV5-6, the J call TRBJ2-3; 7 nucleotides match TRBD2. There are 16 residues in the CDR3. Germline CDR1 and CDR2: SGHDT and YYEEEE. V dropped 2 bases and J dropped 0; count of bases not matched to a gene: 6. The CDR3 region is CASSFGLVRSTDTQYF. The CDR3 nucleotides are TGTGCCAGCAGCTTTGGACTAGTTAGGAGCACAGATACGCAGTATTTT.